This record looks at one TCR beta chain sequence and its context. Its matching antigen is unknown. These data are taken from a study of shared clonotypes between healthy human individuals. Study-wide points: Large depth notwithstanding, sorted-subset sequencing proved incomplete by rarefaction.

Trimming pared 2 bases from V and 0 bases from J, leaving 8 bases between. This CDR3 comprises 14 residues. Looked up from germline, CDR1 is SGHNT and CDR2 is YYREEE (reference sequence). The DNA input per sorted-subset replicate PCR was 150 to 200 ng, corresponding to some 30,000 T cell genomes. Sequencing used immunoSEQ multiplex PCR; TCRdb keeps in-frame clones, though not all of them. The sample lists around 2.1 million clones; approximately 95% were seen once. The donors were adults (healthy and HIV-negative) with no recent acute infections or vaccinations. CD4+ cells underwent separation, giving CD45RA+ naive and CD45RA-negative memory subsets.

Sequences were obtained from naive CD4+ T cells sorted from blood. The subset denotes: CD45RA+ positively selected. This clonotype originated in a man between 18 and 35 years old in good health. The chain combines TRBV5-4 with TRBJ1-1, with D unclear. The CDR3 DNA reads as TGTGCCAGCAGCTTTCAGAACATGAACACTGAAGCTTTCTTT. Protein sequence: CASSFQNMNTEAFF.